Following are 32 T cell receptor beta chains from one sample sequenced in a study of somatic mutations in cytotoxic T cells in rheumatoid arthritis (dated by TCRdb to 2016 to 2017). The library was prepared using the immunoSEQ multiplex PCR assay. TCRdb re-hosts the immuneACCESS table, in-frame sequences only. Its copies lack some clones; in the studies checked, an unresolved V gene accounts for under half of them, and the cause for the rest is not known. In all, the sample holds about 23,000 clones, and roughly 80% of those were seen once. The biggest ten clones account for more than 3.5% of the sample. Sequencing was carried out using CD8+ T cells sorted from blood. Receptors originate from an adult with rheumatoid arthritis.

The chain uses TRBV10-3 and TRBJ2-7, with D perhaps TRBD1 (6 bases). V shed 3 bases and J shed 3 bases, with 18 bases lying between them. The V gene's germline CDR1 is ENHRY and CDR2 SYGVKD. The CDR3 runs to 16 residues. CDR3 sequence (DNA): TGTGCCATCAGTGACCGGACAGCCCGACAGGTCTACGAGCAGTACTTC. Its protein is CAISDRTARQVYEQYF.

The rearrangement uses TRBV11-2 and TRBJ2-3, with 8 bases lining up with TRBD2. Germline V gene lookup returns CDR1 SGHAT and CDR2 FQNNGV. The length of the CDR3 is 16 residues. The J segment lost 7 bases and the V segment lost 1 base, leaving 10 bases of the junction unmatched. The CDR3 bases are TGTGCCAGCAGCTTAGGAGCCAGCGGGGGTAGGAATACGCAGTATTTT. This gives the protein CASSLGASGGRNTQYF.

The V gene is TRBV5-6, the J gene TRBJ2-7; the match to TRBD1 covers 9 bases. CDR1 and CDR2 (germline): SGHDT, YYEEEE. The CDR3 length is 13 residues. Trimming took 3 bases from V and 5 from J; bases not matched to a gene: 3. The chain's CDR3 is CASSWDRVHEQYF. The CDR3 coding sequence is TGTGCCAGCAGCTGGGACAGGGTCCACGAGCAGTACTTC.

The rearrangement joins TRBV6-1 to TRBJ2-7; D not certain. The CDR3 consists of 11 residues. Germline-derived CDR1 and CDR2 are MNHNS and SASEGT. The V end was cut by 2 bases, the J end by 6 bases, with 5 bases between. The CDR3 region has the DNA TGTGCCAGCAGTGAATTTCGCGAGCAGTACTTC. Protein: CASSEFREQYF.

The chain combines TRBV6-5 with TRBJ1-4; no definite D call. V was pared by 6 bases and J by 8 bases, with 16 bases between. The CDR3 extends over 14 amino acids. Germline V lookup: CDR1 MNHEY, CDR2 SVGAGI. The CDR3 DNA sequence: TGTGCCAGCAGCCCCAATCCGGGCCCCGAAAAACTGTTTTTT. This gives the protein CASSPNPGPEKLFF.

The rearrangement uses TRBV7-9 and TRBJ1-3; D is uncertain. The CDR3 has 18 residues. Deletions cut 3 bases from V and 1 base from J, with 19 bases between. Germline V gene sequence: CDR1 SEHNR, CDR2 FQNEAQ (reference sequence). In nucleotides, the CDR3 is TGTGCCAGCAGCTTTCCCGTAAAAGAGGAGGGATCTGGAAACACCATATATTTT. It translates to CASSFPVKEEGSGNTIYF. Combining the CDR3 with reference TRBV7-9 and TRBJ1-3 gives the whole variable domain DTGVSQNPRHKITKRGQNVTFRCDPISEHNRLYWYRQTLGQGPEFLTYFQNEAQLEKSRLLSDRFSAERPKGSFSTLEIQRTEQGDSAMYLCASSFPVKEEGSGNTIYFGEGSWLTVV.

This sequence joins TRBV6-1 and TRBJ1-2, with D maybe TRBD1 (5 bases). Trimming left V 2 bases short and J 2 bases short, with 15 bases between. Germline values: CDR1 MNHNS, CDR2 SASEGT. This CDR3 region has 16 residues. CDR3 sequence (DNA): TGTGCCAGCAGTGAATTTTGGGGGAGCCCAAACTATGGCTACACCTTC. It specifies CASSEFWGSPNYGYTF.

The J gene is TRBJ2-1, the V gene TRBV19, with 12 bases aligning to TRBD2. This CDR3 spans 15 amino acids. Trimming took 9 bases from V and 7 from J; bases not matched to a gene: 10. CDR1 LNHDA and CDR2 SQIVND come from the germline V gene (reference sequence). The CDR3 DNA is TGTGCCAGGAGGGACGGACTAGCGGGGCCAAATGAGCAGTTCTTC. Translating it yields CARRDGLAGPNEQFF.

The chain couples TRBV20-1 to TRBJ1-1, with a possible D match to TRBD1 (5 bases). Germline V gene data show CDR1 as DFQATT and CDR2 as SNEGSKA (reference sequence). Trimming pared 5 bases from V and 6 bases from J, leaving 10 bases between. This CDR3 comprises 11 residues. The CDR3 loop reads CSASGHAEAFF. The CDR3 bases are TGCAGTGCTTCGGGGCACGCTGAAGCTTTCTTT.

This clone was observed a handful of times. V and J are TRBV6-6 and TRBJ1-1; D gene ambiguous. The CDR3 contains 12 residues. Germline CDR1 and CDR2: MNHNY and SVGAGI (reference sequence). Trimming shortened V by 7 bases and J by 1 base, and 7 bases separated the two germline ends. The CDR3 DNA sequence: TGTGCCAGCATGGAGAGGAACACTGAAGCTTTCTTT. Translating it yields CASMERNTEAFF.

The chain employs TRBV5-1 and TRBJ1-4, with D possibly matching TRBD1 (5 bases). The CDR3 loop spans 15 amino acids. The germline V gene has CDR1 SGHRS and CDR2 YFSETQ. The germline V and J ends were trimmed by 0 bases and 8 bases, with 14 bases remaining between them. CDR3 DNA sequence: TGCGCCAGCAGCTTGGCGGCCACCGAGGGGGAAAAACTGTTTTTT. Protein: CASSLAATEGEKLFF.

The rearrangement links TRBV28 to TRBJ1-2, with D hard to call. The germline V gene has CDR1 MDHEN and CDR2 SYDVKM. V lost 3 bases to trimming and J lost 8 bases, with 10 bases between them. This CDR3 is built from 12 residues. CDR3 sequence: CASSLGTSGYTF. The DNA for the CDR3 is TGTGCCAGCAGTTTGGGTACGAGCGGCTACACCTTC.

The CDR3 nucleotides read TGCGCCAGCAGCCAAGAGGGGAGGGGGCTGGTGGCTGGGGCCAACGTCCTGACTTTC. Residues: CASSQEGRGLVAGANVLTF. This chain uses TRBV4-1 with TRBJ2-6, with D perhaps given as TRBD1 or TRBD2 (7 bases each). CDR1 is MGHRA and CDR2 is YSYEKL in the germline V gene. This CDR3 is built from 19 residues. Trimming pared 0 bases from V and 2 bases from J, leaving 17 bases between.

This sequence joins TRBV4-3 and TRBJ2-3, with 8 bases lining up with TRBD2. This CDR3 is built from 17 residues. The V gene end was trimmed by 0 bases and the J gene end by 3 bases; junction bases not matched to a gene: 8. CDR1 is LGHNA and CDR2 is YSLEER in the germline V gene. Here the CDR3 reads CASSQDQRRGATDTQYF. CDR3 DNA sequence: TGCGCCAGCAGCCAAGATCAGAGGCGGGGGGCAACAGATACGCAGTATTTT.

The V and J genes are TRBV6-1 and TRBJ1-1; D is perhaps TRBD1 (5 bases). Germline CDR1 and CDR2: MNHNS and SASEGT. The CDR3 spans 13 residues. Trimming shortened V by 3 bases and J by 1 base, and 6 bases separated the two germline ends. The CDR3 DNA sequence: TGTGCCAGCAGTGAGGGGGAGAACACTGAAGCTTTCTTT. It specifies CASSEGENTEAFF.

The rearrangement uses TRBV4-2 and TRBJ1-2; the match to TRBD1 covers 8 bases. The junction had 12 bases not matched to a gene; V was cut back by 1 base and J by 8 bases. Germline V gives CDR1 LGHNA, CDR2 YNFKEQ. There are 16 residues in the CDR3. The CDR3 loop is CASSQVGGQGGGGYTF. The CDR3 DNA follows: TGTGCCAGCAGCCAAGTCGGAGGACAGGGTGGAGGAGGCTACACCTTC.

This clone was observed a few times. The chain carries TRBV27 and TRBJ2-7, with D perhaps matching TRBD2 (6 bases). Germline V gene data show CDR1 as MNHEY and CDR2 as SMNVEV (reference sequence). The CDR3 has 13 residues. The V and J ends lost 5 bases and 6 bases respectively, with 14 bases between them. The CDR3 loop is CASSILGGGEQYF. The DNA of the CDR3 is TGTGCCAGCAGTATCCTCGGGGGAGGCGAGCAGTACTTC.

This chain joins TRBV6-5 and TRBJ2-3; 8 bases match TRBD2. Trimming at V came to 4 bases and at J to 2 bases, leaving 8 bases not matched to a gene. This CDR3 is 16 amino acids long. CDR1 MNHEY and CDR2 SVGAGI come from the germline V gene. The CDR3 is CASSLISGVTTDTQYF. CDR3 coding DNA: TGTGCCAGCAGTTTGATTAGCGGGGTTACCACAGATACGCAGTATTTT.

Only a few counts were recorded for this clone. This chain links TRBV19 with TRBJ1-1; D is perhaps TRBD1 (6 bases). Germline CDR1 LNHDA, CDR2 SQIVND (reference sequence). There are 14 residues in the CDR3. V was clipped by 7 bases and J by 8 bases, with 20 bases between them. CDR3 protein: CASIPRGRATEAFF. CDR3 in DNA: TGTGCCAGTATACCCAGGGGTCGGGCCACCGAAGCTTTCTTT.

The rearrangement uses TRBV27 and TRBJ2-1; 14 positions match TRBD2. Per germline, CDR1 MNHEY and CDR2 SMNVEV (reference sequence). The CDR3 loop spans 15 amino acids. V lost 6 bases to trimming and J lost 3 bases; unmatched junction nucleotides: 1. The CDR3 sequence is CASRGLAGDYNEQFF. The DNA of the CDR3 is TGTGCCAGCAGGGGACTAGCGGGGGACTACAATGAGCAGTTCTTC.

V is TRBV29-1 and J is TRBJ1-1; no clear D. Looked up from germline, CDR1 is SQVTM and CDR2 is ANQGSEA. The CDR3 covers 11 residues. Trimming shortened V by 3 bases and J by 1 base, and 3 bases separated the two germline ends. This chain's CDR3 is CSVEGNTEAFF. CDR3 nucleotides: TGCAGCGTTGAGGGGAACACTGAAGCTTTCTTT.

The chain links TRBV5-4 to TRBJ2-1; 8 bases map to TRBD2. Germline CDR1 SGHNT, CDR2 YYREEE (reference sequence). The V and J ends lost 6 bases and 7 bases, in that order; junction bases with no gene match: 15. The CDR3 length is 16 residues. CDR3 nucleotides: TGTGCCAGCACCCTAAGCCCGGGGGGGCTGACGAATGAGCAGTTCTTC. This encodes CASTLSPGGLTNEQFF.

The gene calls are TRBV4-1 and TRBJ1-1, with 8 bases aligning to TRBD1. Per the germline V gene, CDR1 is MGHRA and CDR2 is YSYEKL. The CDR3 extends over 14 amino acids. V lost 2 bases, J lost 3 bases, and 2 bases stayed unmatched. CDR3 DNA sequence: TGCGCCAGCAGCCAATGGGACAGGTACACTGAAGCTTTCTTT. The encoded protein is CASSQWDRYTEAFF.

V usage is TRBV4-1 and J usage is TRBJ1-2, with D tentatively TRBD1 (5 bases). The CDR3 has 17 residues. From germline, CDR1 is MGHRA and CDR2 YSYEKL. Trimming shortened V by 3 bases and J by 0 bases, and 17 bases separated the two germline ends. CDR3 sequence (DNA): TGCGCCAGCAGCCATCACCGTCAGGGAGAGCCTAACTATGGCTACACCTTC. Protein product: CASSHHRQGEPNYGYTF.

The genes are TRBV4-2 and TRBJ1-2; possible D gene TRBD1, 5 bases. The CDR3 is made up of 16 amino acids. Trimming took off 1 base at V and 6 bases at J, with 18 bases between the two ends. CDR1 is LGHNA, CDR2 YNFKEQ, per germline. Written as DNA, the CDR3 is TGTGCCAGCAGCCAAGTTGGGTCGCAGGGAGCTAATGGCTACACCTTC. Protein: CASSQVGSQGANGYTF.

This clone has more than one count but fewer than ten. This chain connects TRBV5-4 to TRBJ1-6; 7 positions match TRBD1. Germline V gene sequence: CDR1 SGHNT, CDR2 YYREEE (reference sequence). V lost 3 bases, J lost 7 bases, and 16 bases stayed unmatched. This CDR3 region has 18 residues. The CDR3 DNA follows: TGTGCCAGCAGCTACAACAGGGGTGGAGTGCCAGTCAATTCACCCCTCCACTTT. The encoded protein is CASSYNRGGVPVNSPLHF.

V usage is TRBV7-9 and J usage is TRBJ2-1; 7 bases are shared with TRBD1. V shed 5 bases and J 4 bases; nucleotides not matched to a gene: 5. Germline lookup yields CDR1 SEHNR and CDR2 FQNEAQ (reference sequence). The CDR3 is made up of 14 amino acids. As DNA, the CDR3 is TGTGCCAGCAGCCCCGGACAGGTTTACAATGAGCAGTTCTTC. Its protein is CASSPGQVYNEQFF.

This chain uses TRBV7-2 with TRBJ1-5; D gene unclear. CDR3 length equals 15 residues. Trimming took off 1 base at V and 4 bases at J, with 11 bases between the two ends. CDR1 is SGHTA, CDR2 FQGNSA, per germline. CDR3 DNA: TGTGCCAGCAGCTTAGATGCAGGACCAAATCAGCCCCAGCATTTT. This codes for CASSLDAGPNQPQHF.

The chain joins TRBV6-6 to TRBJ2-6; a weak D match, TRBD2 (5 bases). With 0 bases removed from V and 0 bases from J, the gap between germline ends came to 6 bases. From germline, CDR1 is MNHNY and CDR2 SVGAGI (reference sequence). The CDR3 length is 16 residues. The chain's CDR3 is CASSYSRDSGANVLTF. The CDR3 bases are TGTGCCAGCAGTTACTCGAGGGACTCTGGGGCCAACGTCCTGACTTTC.

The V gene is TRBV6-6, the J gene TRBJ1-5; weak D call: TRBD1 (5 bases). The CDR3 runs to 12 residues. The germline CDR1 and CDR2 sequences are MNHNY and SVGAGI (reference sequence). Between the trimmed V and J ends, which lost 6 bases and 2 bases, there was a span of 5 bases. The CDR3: CASRGGNQPQHF. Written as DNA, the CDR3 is TGTGCCAGCAGGGGGGGCAATCAGCCCCAGCATTTT.

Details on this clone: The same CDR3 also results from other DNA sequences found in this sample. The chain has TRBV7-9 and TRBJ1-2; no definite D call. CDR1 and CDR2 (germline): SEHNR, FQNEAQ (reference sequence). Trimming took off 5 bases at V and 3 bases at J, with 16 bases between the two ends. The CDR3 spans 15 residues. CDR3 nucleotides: TGTGCCAGCAGCCCTTGGACGGGGATGGACTATGGCTACACCTTC. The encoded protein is CASSPWTGMDYGYTF. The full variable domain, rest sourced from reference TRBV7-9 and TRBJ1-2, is DTGVSQNPRHKITKRGQNVTFRCDPISEHNRLYWYRQTLGQGPEFLTYFQNEAQLEKSRLLSDRFSAERPKGSFSTLEIQRTEQGDSAMYLCASSPWTGMDYGYTFGSGTRLTVV.

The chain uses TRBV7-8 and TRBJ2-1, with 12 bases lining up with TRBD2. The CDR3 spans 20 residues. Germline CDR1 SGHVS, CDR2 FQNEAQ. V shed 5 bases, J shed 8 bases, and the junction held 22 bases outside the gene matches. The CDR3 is CASSPTGTSGRGTKQDEQFF. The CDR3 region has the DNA TGTGCCAGCAGCCCCACCGGGACTAGCGGGCGAGGCACAAAACAGGATGAGCAGTTCTTC.